The T cell receptor beta chain under discussion was sequenced for a study of blood T cell repertoires in COVID-19. Here immunoSEQ multiplex PCR was the method, and the copy in TCRdb shows in-frame clones only, minus some. The repertoire has more than 450,000 clones, 75% to 90% of them found once; the top ten carry approximately 0.7%. V shed 3 bases and J 5 bases; nucleotides not matched to a gene: 3. Germline V gene sequence: CDR1 LGHNA, CDR2 YNFKEQ. The CDR3 loop spans 14 amino acids. This clone has only a few counts. The sequenced sample consisted of PBMCs or T cells enriched from blood (not recorded which). This clonotype was sampled from a woman aged 18-30 years who had recovered from COVID-19. This chain uses TRBV4-2 with TRBJ2-7, with TRBD1 identical over 11 bases. The CDR3 nucleotides are TGTGCCAGCAGCCACCCGGACAGGGGGCACGAGCAGTACTTC. Translated, it gives CASSHPDRGHEQYF.